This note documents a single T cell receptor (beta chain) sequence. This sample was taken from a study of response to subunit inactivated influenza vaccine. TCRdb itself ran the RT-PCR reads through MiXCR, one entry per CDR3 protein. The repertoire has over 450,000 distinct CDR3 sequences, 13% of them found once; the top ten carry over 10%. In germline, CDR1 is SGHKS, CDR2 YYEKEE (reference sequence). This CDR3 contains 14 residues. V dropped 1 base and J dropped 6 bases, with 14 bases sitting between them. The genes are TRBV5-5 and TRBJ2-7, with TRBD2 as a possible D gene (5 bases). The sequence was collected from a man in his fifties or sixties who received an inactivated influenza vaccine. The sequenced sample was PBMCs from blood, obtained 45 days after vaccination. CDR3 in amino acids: CASSLSLRASEQYF. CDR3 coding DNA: TGTGCCAGCAGCTTGTCGTTGAGGGCCTCCGAGCAGTACTTC.